This paragraph covers one T cell receptor beta chain sequence. This record comes from a study of molecular identifiers for immune sequencing clone quantification. TCRdb reprocessed the PCR reads via MiXCR and lists one record per CDR3 protein. The table has about 330,000 distinct CDR3 sequences, about 22% seen once; the top ten hold about 0.71%. Trimming removed 0 bases from V and 2 bases from J, with 16 bases in between. The V gene's germline CDR1 is MNHEY and CDR2 SVGEGT. The length of the CDR3 is 17 residues. Sequenced: naive CD8+ T cells from blood, with Jurkat cell RNA spiked in. Subset: FACS-sorted CD8+CD4-CCR7+CD45RA+ naive T cells. This chain connects TRBV6-2 or TRBV6-3 to TRBJ2-5, with D possibly matching TRBD1 (5 bases). The source of this sequence is a human donor in good health. Some libraries in this study had Jurkat cell RNA spiked in. This CDR3 is CASSYSMPPDIQETQYF. The CDR3 bases are TGTGCCAGCAGTTACTCGATGCCCCCGGACATACAAGAGACCCAGTACTTC.